This T cell receptor beta chain appears in the sequencing data of a study of OX40 agonist ivuxolimab in advanced cancers. Study results and limitations: Certain nonresponding patients likewise had low normalized T-cell clonal expansion. Some of the lowest clonal expansion was seen in partial responders at 0.1-3.0 mg/kg.

Clones were sequenced by immunoSEQ multiplex PCR, and TCRdb holds only the in-frame ones, with some missing. The sample comprises more than 55,000 clones, roughly 87% of which are singletons, and 8.5% to 14% rests with the top ten. To note about this clone: Its specificity is not known.

CDR3 length: 15 residues. The V segment lost 5 bases and the J segment 7 bases; nucleotides outside the gene matches: 7. Germline lookup yields CDR1 SGHVS and CDR2 FNYEAQ. The rearrangement joins TRBV7-6 to TRBJ2-1; TRBD2 aligns across 11 bases. The sequencing used CD4+ or CD8+ T cells sorted from blood, collected in a trial of the OX40 agonist ivuxolimab. The source of this sequence is an adult with an advanced solid tumor such as melanoma, head and neck, liver or kidney cancer. CDR3 amino acids: CASSPLAGVLNEQFF. CDR3 bases: TGTGCCAGCAGCCCACTAGCGGGAGTATTAAATGAGCAGTTCTTC.